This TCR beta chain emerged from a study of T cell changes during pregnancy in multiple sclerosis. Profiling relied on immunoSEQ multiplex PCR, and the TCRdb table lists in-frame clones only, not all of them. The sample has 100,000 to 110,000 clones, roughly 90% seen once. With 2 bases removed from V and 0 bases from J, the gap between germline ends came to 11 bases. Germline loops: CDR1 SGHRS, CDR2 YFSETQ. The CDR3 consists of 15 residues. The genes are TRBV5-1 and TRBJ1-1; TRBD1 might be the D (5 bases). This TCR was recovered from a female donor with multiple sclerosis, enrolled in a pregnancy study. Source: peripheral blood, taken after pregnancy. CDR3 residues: CASSFSGAMNTEAFF. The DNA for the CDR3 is TGCGCCAGCAGCTTTTCTGGGGCAATGAACACTGAAGCTTTCTTT.